Below, 32 T cell receptor beta chains from the same sample are listed, as sequenced in a study of blood T cell repertoires in COVID-19. Here immunoSEQ multiplex PCR was the method, and the copy in TCRdb shows in-frame clones only, minus some. The sample lists tens of thousands of clones; approximately 86% were seen once. Material for sequencing was peripheral blood. The receptors come from a man between 50 and 59 years old with active or convalescent COVID-19.

This clone has a handful of counts. Compared with germline, one end of the junction differs, possibly owing to a read error. V is TRBV24-1 and J is TRBJ2-1, with 8 bases identical to TRBD2. The CDR3 is 15 amino acids. Germline CDR1 is KGHDR and CDR2 is SFDVKD. The CDR3 region is CATGEAGGSPREQFF. The CDR3 DNA follows: TGTGCCACCGGTGAGGCGGGGGGTTCCCCTAGGGAGCAGTTCTTC.

The J gene is TRBJ2-1, the V gene TRBV11-2; 12 bases align to TRBD2. The CDR3 totals 18 residues. V gave up 5 bases and J gave up 0 bases; unmatched junction bases: 8. Per germline, CDR1 SGHAT and CDR2 FQNNGV. The CDR3, as DNA: TGTGCCAGCAGCCTGAGGACTAGCGGGACGAGCTCCTACAATGAGCAGTTCTTC. It yields the protein CASSLRTSGTSSYNEQFF.

This clone was seen more than once but under ten times. J is TRBJ2-7 and V is TRBV9; 11 bases agree with TRBD1. V shed 3 bases and J 1 base; nucleotides not matched to a gene: 3. The CDR3 has 15 residues. Germline values: CDR1 SGDLS, CDR2 YYNGEE. CDR3 protein: CASSAGDRGSYEQYF. The CDR3 coding sequence is TGTGCCAGCAGCGCCGGGGACAGGGGGTCCTACGAGCAGTACTTC.

The chain joins TRBV5-1 to TRBJ2-3; TRBD2 agrees at 8 bases. Germline trimming cut 7 bases from V and 3 bases from J; bases unmatched to any gene: 13. This CDR3 is 16 amino acids long. The germline gives CDR1 SGHRS, CDR2 YFSETQ. The CDR3: CASGNSAGEGTDTQYF. Here the CDR3 DNA reads TGCGCCAGCGGCAATTCAGCGGGGGAAGGGACAGATACGCAGTATTTT.

The gene calls are TRBV5-1 and TRBJ2-1; possibly TRBD1 for D (5 bases). Germline V gene lookup returns CDR1 SGHRS and CDR2 YFSETQ. V gave up 0 bases and J gave up 0 bases, with 13 bases separating them. The CDR3 extends over 17 amino acids. CDR3 amino acids: CASSLGTGPSSYNEQFF. In DNA form, the CDR3 reads TGCGCCAGCAGCTTGGGCACAGGTCCCAGCTCCTACAATGAGCAGTTCTTC.

This clone has just one count. The rearrangement links TRBV18 to TRBJ1-2; TRBD1 matches 7 bases. CDR1 and CDR2 (germline): KGHSH, LQKENI. V lost 3 bases and J lost 2; bases outside the gene matches: 6. The CDR3 sequence is 15 residues long. The CDR3 nucleotides are TGTGCCAGCTCACCGCCCGGGACAGACAACTATGGCTACACCTTC. Its translation is CASSPPGTDNYGYTF.

The chain employs TRBV10-3 and TRBJ2-5; no definite D call. V lost 3 bases, J lost 2 bases, and 7 bases lay in between. Germline CDR1 is ENHRY and CDR2 is SYGVKD. The CDR3 runs 13 residues. The CDR3: CAISEQQQETQYF. The CDR3 nucleotides are TGTGCCATCAGTGAACAGCAACAAGAGACCCAGTACTTC.

The V gene is TRBV2, the J gene TRBJ1-1; perhaps TRBD1 as D (5 bases). CDR3 length equals 14 residues. Germline V gene sequence: CDR1 SNHLY, CDR2 FYNNEI. Trimming stripped 4 bases from V and 9 bases from J, with 18 bases between. DNA for the CDR3: TGTGCCAGCAGTGGGGGCGGGGCCGGTACAAAAGCTTTCTTT. Encoded protein: CASSGGGAGTKAFF.

The rearrangement links TRBV7-2 to TRBJ2-5, with TRBD2 matching 7 bases. Losses at the gene ends were 7 bases for V and 0 bases for J; bases not matched to a gene: 11. The CDR3 is 16 amino acids. The V gene's germline CDR1 is SGHTA and CDR2 FQGNSA. The CDR3 loop reads CASTPFAGDYQETQYF. CDR3 DNA: TGTGCCAGCACCCCCTTTGCGGGAGACTACCAAGAGACCCAGTACTTC.

The V call is TRBV5-1, the J call TRBJ2-3; TRBD2 aligns across 12 bases. The CDR3 consists of 15 residues. J gave up 6 bases and V 4 bases, and 6 bases lay outside the gene matches. Germline CDR1 SGHRS, CDR2 YFSETQ. The DNA of the CDR3 is TGCGCCAGCAGCACCCAGGGACTAGCGGGCGATACGCAGTATTTT. Translated: CASSTQGLAGDTQYF.

The rearrangement links TRBV18 to TRBJ2-1, with D perhaps TRBD1 (6 bases). V was shortened by 3 bases and J by 4 bases, with 13 bases between the two germline ends. Germline V gene sequence: CDR1 KGHSH, CDR2 LQKENI. This CDR3 is 15 amino acids long. This chain's CDR3 is CASSPRDTNYNEQFF. CDR3 coding DNA: TGTGCCAGCTCACCTCGGGACACTAATTACAATGAGCAGTTCTTC. Full variable domain (rest looked up from reference TRBV18 and TRBJ2-1): NAGVMQNPRHLVRRRGQEARLRCSPMKGHSHVYWYRQLPEEGLKFMVYLQKENIIDESGMPKERFSAEFPKEGPSILRIQQVVRGDSAAYFCASSPRDTNYNEQFFGPGTRLTVL.

The rearrangement uses TRBV18 and TRBJ1-1, with unresolved D. The CDR3 extends over 14 amino acids. The V and J ends lost 2 bases and 1 base respectively, with 8 bases between them. Germline loops: CDR1 KGHSH, CDR2 LQKENI. CDR3 DNA: TGTGCCAGCTCACCAGGGCTTGAGAACACTGAAGCTTTCTTT. This translates into CASSPGLENTEAFF.

The V gene is TRBV3-1 (or the pseudogene TRBV3-2), the J gene TRBJ2-5; TRBD2 matches at 9 bases. After removal of 4 bases from V and 2 bases from J, the junction contained 5 bases not matched to a gene. Germline CDR1 reads LGHDT; CDR2 reads YNNKEL (reference sequence). The CDR3 consists of 15 residues. The CDR3: CASSPQRGAQETQYF. In nucleotides, the CDR3 is TGTGCCAGCAGCCCCCAGCGGGGGGCACAAGAGACCCAGTACTTC.

The V call is TRBV12-3 or TRBV12-4, the J call TRBJ1-1; possibly TRBD1 for D (6 bases). CDR3 size: 13 residues. The V gene lost 9 bases and the J gene lost 6 bases, with 17 bases spanning the gap. CDR3: CASHRAGAPEAFF. The CDR3 nucleotides read TGTGCCAGTCATAGGGCAGGGGCCCCTGAAGCTTTCTTT.

V gene TRBV4-2 combines with J gene TRBJ1-3; D possibly corresponds to TRBD1 (6 bases). This CDR3 is built from 16 residues. The V and J ends lost 0 bases and 1 base respectively, with 10 bases between them. CDR1 is LGHNA, CDR2 YNFKEQ, per germline. CDR3 nucleotide sequence: TGTGCCAGCAGCCAAGATAGGACAGCTTCTGGAAACACCATATATTTT. It encodes CASSQDRTASGNTIYF.

The rearrangement joins TRBV10-1 to TRBJ2-2; weak D call: TRBD1 (6 bases). Trimming pared 2 bases from V and 1 base from J, leaving 8 bases between. Germline CDR1 is WNHNN and CDR2 is SYGVQD (reference sequence). CDR3 length equals 15 residues. DNA of the CDR3: TGCGCCAGCAGTGAGGGGACACTGAACACCGGGGAGCTGTTTTTT. This gives the protein CASSEGTLNTGELFF.

Only a few counts were recorded for this clone. This chain links TRBV4-3 with TRBJ1-6; possible D gene TRBD1, 5 bases. The V gene's germline CDR1 is LGHNA and CDR2 YSLEER. The V gene lost 4 bases and the J gene lost 7 bases, with 20 bases spanning the gap. The CDR3 spans 17 residues. The CDR3 nucleotides are TGCGCCAGCAGCCTATATTCTGCAGGGCAGTCCAATTCACCCCTCCACTTT. It is translated as CASSLYSAGQSNSPLHF.

The chain has TRBV28 and TRBJ1-3, with TRBD1 identical over 7 bases. J lost 4 bases, V lost 6 bases, and 9 bases had no gene match. The germline V gene encodes CDR1 MDHEN and CDR2 SYDVKM. The CDR3 loop spans 15 amino acids. In nucleotides, the CDR3 is TGTGCCAGCAGGTCCGGGACAGAGCTCGGAAACACCATATATTTT. Translating gives CASRSGTELGNTIYF.

The CDR3 loop is CASSLGQPSYEQYF. The CDR3 region has the DNA TGTGCCAGCAGCTTAGGACAGCCCTCCTACGAGCAGTACTTC. The V and J genes are TRBV7-9 and TRBJ2-7; weak D call: TRBD1 (5 bases). This CDR3 spans 14 amino acids. The germline V gene encodes CDR1 SEHNR and CDR2 FQNEAQ (reference sequence). Trimming removed 1 base at V and 0 bases at J, with 7 bases between. Using reference TRBV7-9 and TRBJ2-7 for the parts outside the CDR3, the full variable domain is DTGVSQNPRHKITKRGQNVTFRCDPISEHNRLYWYRQTLGQGPEFLTYFQNEAQLEKSRLLSDRFSAERPKGSFSTLEIQRTEQGDSAMYLCASSLGQPSYEQYFGPGTRLTVT.

The rearrangement links TRBV6-5 to TRBJ2-7, with TRBD1 identical over 10 bases. CDR3 size: 15 residues. V dropped 2 bases and J dropped 3; count of bases not matched to a gene: 4. CDR1 is MNHEY, CDR2 SVGAGI, per germline. CDR3 amino acids: CASSYDGTGVYEQYF. The CDR3, as DNA: TGTGCCAGCAGTTACGATGGGACAGGGGTCTACGAGCAGTACTTC.

The chain couples TRBV7-2 to TRBJ2-6; 8 bases are a match to TRBD1. Germline V gene data show CDR1 as SGHTA and CDR2 as FQGNSA. With 5 bases clipped from V and 2 bases from J, the junction kept 14 bases outside the gene matches. The CDR3 loop spans 19 amino acids. This CDR3 reads CASSGQTGAALAGANVLTF. The CDR3 bases are TGTGCCAGCAGCGGGCAGACAGGGGCTGCTTTGGCTGGGGCCAACGTCCTGACTTTC.

This clone has only one observation. The V call is TRBV3-1 (or the pseudogene TRBV3-2), the J call TRBJ1-3; D remains unclear. The V and J ends lost 4 bases and 4 bases respectively, with 11 bases between them. The length of the CDR3 is 14 residues. Germline V lookup: CDR1 LGHDT, CDR2 YNNKEL (reference sequence). The CDR3 DNA sequence: TGTGCCAGCAGCCCTGACACGGCCGGAAACACCATATATTTT. This codes for CASSPDTAGNTIYF.

The CDR3 reads CASSQGGAGETQYF. CDR3 DNA: TGTGCCAGCAGCCAAGGCGGGGCCGGGGAGACCCAGTACTTC. The J gene is TRBJ2-5, the V gene TRBV3-1 (or the pseudogene TRBV3-2); possibly TRBD2 for D (6 bases). This CDR3 contains 14 residues. Germline CDR1 reads LGHDT; CDR2 reads YNNKEL (reference sequence). The germline V and J ends were trimmed by 1 base and 5 bases, with 11 bases remaining between them.

The chain employs TRBV5-1 and TRBJ2-5; TRBD1 matches at 8 bases. J gave up 1 base and V 4 bases, and 6 bases lay outside the gene matches. Germline lookup yields CDR1 SGHRS and CDR2 YFSETQ. This CDR3 region has 15 residues. CDR3 nucleotides: TGCGCCAGCAGCGCGCAGGGGGCGCGCCAAGAGACCCAGTACTTC. Translated, it gives CASSAQGARQETQYF.

The chain has TRBV12-3 or TRBV12-4 and TRBJ1-5; D not resolved. The CDR3 consists of 13 residues. The V and J ends lost 0 bases and 6 bases respectively, with 6 bases between them. CDR3 protein: CASSLAEGQPQHF. The CDR3 coding sequence is TGTGCCAGCAGTTTAGCCGAGGGTCAGCCCCAGCATTTT.

This clone was seen once. The chain carries TRBV6-6 and TRBJ1-2, with TRBD1 as a possible D gene (6 bases). The CDR3 covers 13 residues. Germline CDR1 reads MNHNY; CDR2 reads SVGAGI (reference sequence). V lost 4 bases, J lost 4 bases, and 10 bases lay in between. The DNA for the CDR3 is TGTGCCAGCAGTTCAGGGGCCCCCTATGGCTACACCTTC. Amino acid sequence: CASSSGAPYGYTF.

This clone was picked up one time. This chain connects TRBV7-7 to TRBJ2-1; 11 nucleotides line up with TRBD1. V lost 5 bases and J lost 7; bases outside the gene matches: 7. The CDR3 has 15 residues. Germline V lookup: CDR1 SSHAT, CDR2 FNYEAQ (reference sequence). The CDR3 sequence is CASSHGQGAGNEQFF. CDR3 coding DNA: TGTGCCAGCAGCCACGGACAGGGGGCGGGTAATGAGCAGTTCTTC.

The genes are TRBV28 and TRBJ2-5; 7 bases are a match to TRBD2. Germline V lookup: CDR1 MDHEN, CDR2 SYDVKM. V lost 6 bases and J lost 3; bases outside the gene matches: 16. CDR3 length equals 17 residues. DNA for the CDR3: TGTGCCAGCAGCCTATTTCCCCTGACTAGCAGGGAAGAGACCCAGTACTTC. Translation gives CASSLFPLTSREETQYF. The complete variable domain, with remaining parts taken from reference TRBV28 and TRBJ2-5, reads DVKVTQSSRYLVKRTGEKVFLECVQDMDHENMFWYRQDPGLGLRLIYFSYDVKMKEKGDIPEGYSVSREKKERFSLILESASTNQTSMYLCASSLFPLTSREETQYFGPGTRLLVL.

In the case of this clone: Additional DNA sequences in this sample encode the identical CDR3. This chain joins TRBV6-6 and TRBJ1-5; D gene unclear. The CDR3 spans 14 residues. V was cut by 6 bases and J by 1 base, with 10 bases left in between. Per the germline V gene, CDR1 is MNHNY and CDR2 is SVGAGI (reference sequence). Written as DNA, the CDR3 is TGTGCCAGCAGCTACGGGGAGAGCAATCAGCCCCAGCATTTT. As protein: CASSYGESNQPQHF.

This chain connects TRBV2 to TRBJ1-2, with a possible D match to TRBD1 (6 bases). V was shortened by 3 bases and J by 3 bases, with 11 bases between the two germline ends. This CDR3 has 14 residues. CDR1 is SNHLY, CDR2 FYNNEI, per germline. CDR3 residues: CASSEQGQDYGYTF. The CDR3 DNA sequence: TGTGCCAGCAGTGAGCAGGGGCAGGACTATGGCTACACCTTC.

The genes are TRBV28 and TRBJ1-2; weak D call: TRBD1 (6 bases). This CDR3 contains 17 residues. Per the germline V gene, CDR1 is MDHEN and CDR2 is SYDVKM. Trimming cost V 5 bases and J 2 bases, with 21 bases left between them. CDR3 in DNA: TGTGCCAGCAGTCTTGGGGCTACGGGACATTCAAACTATGGCTACACCTTC. Protein: CASSLGATGHSNYGYTF.

This clone was recorded once. The chain combines TRBV7-9 with TRBJ2-5; D is uncertain. CDR1 and CDR2 from the germline V gene are SEHNR and FQNEAQ (reference sequence). This CDR3 region has 12 residues. Trimming took 5 bases from V and 4 from J, leaving 8 bases between them. CDR3 loop: CASSPGLETQYF. The CDR3 nucleotides read TGTGCCAGCAGCCCCGGTTTAGAGACCCAGTACTTC.